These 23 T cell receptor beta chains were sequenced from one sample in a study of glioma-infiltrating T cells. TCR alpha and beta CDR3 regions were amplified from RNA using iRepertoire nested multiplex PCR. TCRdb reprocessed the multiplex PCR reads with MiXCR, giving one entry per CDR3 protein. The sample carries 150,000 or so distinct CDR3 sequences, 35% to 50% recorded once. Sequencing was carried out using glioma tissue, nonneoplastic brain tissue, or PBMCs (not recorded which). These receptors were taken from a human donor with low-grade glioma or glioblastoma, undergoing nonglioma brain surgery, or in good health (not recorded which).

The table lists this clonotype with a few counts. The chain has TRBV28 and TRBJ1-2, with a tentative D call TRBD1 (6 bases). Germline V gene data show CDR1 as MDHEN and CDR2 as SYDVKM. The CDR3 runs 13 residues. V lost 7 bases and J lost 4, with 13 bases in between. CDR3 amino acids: CASTDGQLYGYTF. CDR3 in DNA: TGTGCCAGCACCGACGGACAGCTCTATGGCTACACCTTC.

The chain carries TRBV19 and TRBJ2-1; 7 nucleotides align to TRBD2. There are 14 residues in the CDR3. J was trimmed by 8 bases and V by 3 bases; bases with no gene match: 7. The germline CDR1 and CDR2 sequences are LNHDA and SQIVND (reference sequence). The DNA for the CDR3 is TGTGCCAGTAGTATGGGGGGGGGAGGGGATGAGCAGTTCTTC. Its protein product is CASSMGGGGDEQFF.

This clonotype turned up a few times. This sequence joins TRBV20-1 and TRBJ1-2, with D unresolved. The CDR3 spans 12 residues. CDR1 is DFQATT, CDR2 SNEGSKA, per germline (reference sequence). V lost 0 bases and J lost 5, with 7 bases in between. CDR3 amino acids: CSAREYSYGYTF. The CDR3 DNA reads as TGCAGTGCTAGAGAGTACAGTTATGGCTACACCTTC.

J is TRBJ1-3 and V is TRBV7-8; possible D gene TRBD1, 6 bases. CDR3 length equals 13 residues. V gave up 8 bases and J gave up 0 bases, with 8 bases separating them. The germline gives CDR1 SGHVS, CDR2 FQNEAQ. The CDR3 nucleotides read TGTGCCAGCTACAGGGACTCTGGAAACACCATATATTTT. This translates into CASYRDSGNTIYF.

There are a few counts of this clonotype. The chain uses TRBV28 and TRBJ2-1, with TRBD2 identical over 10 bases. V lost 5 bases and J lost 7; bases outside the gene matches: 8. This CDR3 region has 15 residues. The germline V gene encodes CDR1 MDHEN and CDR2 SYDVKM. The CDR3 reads CASSAPSGSSNEQFF. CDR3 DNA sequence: TGTGCCAGCAGTGCCCCTAGCGGGAGCTCAAATGAGCAGTTCTTC.

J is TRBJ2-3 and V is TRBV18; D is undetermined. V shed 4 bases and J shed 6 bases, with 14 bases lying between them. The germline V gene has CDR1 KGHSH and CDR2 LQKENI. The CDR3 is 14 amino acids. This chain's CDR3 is CASSQPGVKDTQYF. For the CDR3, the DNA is TGTGCCAGCTCACAACCGGGTGTAAAGGATACGCAGTATTTT.

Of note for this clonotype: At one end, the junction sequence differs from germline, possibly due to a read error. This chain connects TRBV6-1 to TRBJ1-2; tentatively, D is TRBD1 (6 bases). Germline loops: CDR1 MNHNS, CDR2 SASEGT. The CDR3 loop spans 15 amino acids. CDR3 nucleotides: TGTGCCACCAGTGACCCCTCGACAGGTGACTATGGCTACACCTTC. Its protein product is CATSDPSTGDYGYTF.

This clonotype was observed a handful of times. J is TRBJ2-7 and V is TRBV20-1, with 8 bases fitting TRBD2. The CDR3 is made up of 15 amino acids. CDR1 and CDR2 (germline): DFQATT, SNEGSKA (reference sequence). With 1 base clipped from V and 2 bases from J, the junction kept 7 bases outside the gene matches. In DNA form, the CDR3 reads TGCAGTGCTAGAGCCGTAGCGGGGAATCCCTACGAGCAGTACTTC. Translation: CSARAVAGNPYEQYF.

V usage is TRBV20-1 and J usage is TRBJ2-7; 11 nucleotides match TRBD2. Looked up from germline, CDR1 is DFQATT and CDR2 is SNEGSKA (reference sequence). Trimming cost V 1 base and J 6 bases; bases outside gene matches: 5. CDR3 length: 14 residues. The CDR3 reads CSARGVAGGREQYF. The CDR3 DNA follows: TGCAGTGCTAGAGGGGTAGCGGGAGGGCGCGAGCAGTACTTC.

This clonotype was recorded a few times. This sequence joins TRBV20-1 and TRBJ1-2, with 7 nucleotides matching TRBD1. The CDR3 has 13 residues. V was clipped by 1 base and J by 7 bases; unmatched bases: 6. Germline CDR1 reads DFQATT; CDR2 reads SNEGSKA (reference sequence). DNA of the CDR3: TGCAGTGCTAGAGGGACAGGAAGGTCTGGCTACACCTTC. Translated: CSARGTGRSGYTF.

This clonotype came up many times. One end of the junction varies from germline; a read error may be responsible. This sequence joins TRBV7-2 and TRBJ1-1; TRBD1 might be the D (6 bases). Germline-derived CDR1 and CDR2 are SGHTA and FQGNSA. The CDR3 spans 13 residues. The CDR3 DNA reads TGTGCCCGCAGCCCAGGGACACACACTGAAGCTTTCTTT. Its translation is CARSPGTHTEAFF.

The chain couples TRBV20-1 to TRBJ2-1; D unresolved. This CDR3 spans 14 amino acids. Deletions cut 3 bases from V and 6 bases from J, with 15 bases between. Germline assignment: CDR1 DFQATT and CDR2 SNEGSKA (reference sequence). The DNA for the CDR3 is TGCAGTGCTAGTATGGTGGCATCGGCCAATGAGCAGTTCTTC. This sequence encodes CSASMVASANEQFF.

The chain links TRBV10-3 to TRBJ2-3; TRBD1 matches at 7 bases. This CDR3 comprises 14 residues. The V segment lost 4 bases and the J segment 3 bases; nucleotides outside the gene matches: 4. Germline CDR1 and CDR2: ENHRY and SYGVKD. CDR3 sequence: CAISGQGSTDTQYF. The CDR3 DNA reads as TGTGCCATCAGTGGACAGGGATCGACAGATACGCAGTATTTT.

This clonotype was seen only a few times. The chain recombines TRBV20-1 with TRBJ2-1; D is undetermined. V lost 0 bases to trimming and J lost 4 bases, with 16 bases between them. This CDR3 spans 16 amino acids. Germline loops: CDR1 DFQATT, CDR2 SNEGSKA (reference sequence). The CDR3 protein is CSARDLGNFGYNEQFF. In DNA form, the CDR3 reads TGCAGTGCTAGAGATCTTGGGAACTTCGGTTACAATGAGCAGTTCTTC.

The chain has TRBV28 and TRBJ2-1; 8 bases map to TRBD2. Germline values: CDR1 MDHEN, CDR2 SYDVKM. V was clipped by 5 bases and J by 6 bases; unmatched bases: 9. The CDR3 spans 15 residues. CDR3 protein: CASSPRGSGINEQFF. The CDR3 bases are TGTGCCAGCAGTCCCCGGGGTAGCGGGATCAATGAGCAGTTCTTC. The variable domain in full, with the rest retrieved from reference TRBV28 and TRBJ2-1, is DVKVTQSSRYLVKRTGEKVFLECVQDMDHENMFWYRQDPGLGLRLIYFSYDVKMKEKGDIPEGYSVSREKKERFSLILESASTNQTSMYLCASSPRGSGINEQFFGPGTRLTVL.

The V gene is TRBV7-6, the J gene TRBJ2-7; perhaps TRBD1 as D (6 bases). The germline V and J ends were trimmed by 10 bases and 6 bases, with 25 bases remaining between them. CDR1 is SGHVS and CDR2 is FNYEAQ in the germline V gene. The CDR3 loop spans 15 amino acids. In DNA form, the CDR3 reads TGTGCCATCCCCCCTGCGGAACAGGGTGCCGTCGAGCAGTACTTC. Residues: CAIPPAEQGAVEQYF. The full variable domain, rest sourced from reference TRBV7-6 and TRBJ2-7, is GAGVSQSPRYKVTKRGQDVALRCDPISGHVSLYWYRQALGQGPEFLTYFNYEAQQDKSGLPNDRFSAERPEGSISTLTIQRTEQRDSAMYRCAIPPAEQGAVEQYFGPGTRLTVT.

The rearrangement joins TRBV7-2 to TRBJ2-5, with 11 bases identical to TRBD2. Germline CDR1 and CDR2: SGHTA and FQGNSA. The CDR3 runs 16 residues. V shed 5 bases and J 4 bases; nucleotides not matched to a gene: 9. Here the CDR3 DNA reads TGTGCCAGCAGCCCGTCGACTAGCGGGATGGTAGAGACCCAGTACTTC. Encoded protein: CASSPSTSGMVETQYF.

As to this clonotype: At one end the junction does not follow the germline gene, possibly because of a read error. CDR3 sequence (DNA): TGCGCCAGCAGCCAAGGACGGAATAACTATGGCTACACCTTC. Translation: CASSQGRNNYGYTF. J is TRBJ1-2 and V is TRBV7-2; no clear D. CDR1 is SGHTA and CDR2 is FQGNSA in the germline V gene. The CDR3 is made up of 14 amino acids.

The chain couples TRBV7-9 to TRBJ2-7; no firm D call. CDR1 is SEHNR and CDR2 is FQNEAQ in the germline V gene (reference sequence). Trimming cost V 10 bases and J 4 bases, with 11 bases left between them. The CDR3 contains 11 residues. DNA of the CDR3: TGTGCCACCTCTTCCTCTTACGAGCAGTACTTC. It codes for CATSSSYEQYF.

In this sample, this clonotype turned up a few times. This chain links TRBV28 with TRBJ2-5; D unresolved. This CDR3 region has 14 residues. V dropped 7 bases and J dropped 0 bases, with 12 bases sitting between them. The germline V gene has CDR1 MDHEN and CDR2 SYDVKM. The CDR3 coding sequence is TGTGCCAGCAACAAAACACCGTACCAAGAGACCCAGTACTTC. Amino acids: CASNKTPYQETQYF.

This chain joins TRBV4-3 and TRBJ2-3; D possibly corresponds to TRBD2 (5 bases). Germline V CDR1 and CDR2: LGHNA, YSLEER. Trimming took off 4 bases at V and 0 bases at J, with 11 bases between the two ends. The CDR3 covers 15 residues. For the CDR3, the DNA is TGCGCCAGCAGCCTCTGGACGGGAAGCACAGATACGCAGTATTTT. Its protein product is CASSLWTGSTDTQYF.

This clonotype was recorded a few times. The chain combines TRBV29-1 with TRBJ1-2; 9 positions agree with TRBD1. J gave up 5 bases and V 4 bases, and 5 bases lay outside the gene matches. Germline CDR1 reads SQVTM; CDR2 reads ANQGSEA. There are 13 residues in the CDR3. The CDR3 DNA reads TGCAGCGTTGTAGGGACAGGGATGTATGGCTACACCTTC. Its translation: CSVVGTGMYGYTF.

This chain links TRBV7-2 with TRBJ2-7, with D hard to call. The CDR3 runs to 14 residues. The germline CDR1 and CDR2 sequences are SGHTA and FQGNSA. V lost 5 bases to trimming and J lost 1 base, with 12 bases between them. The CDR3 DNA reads TGTGCCAGCAGCCCAACCGACCAGTCCTACGAGCAGTACTTC. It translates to CASSPTDQSYEQYF.